A single sample gave rise to the 30 T cell receptor beta chains below, sequenced in a study of PD-L1 blockade in urothelial cancer. TCRdb's table, derived via immunoSEQ multiplex PCR, lists solely in-frame clones and lacks some. Of 40,000 to 50,000 clones in the sample, roughly four fifths were seen once. Stated time point: peripheral blood 6 weeks after treatment start. Sequencing was performed on PBMCs, taken around atezolizumab (anti-PD-L1) treatment. Source of these receptors: a man in his sixties with urothelial cancer.

V usage is TRBV6-1 and J usage is TRBJ1-6; 7 nucleotides agree with TRBD1. V lost 0 bases to trimming and J lost 3 bases; unmatched junction nucleotides: 5. CDR1 is MNHNS, CDR2 SASEGT, per germline. CDR3 length equals 17 residues. CDR3 region: CASSEAPSGGYNSPLHF. The CDR3 bases are TGTGCCAGCAGTGAAGCGCCGTCAGGGGGCTATAATTCACCCCTCCACTTT.

The chain couples TRBV7-8 to TRBJ2-7, with 7 bases lining up with TRBD2. CDR1 is SGHVS and CDR2 is FQNEAQ in the germline V gene. CDR3 length: 15 amino acids. V lost 2 bases to trimming and J lost 2 bases; unmatched junction nucleotides: 6. In DNA, the CDR3 is TGTGCCAGCAGCTTACCACGGGGGGTCACCTACGAGCAGTACTTC. As protein: CASSLPRGVTYEQYF.

This sequence joins TRBV19 and TRBJ1-5; 9 bases line up with TRBD1. The CDR3 length is 15 residues. The V gene end was trimmed by 4 bases and the J gene end by 6 bases; junction bases not matched to a gene: 7. Per germline, CDR1 LNHDA and CDR2 SQIVND (reference sequence). CDR3 sequence reads: CASSTVTGGGQPQHF. CDR3 DNA: TGTGCCAGTAGTACGGTCACAGGGGGCGGTCAGCCCCAGCATTTT.

The V call is TRBV19, the J call TRBJ1-5; D is ambiguous. From germline, CDR1 is LNHDA and CDR2 SQIVND (reference sequence). V lost 7 bases, J lost 7 bases, and 14 bases lay in between. This CDR3 contains 13 residues. As DNA, the CDR3 is TGTGCCAGTAATGGGCGGACGGGGCAGCCCCAGCATTTT. Translating gives CASNGRTGQPQHF.

The chain couples TRBV10-1 to TRBJ2-7, with TRBD2 as a possible D gene (6 bases). The germline V gene has CDR1 WNHNN and CDR2 SYGVQD (reference sequence). V dropped 6 bases and J dropped 3 bases, with 12 bases sitting between them. This CDR3 spans 13 amino acids. CDR3 in amino acids: CASRRDSNYEQYF. For the CDR3, the DNA is TGCGCCAGCAGACGGGACTCAAACTACGAGCAGTACTTC.

The rearrangement uses TRBV28 and TRBJ1-1, with a possible D match to TRBD1 (5 bases). The CDR3 consists of 14 residues. The germline CDR1 and CDR2 sequences are MDHEN and SYDVKM. The V gene lost 7 bases and the J gene lost 1 base, with 13 bases spanning the gap. In nucleotides, the CDR3 is TGTGCCAGCATCCCGGGGGGGTCGAACACTGAAGCTTTCTTT. Protein: CASIPGGSNTEAFF.

The chain recombines TRBV7-9 with TRBJ1-5; possible D gene TRBD1, 6 bases. The length of the CDR3 is 15 residues. The germline V and J ends were trimmed by 0 bases and 6 bases, with 12 bases remaining between them. From germline, CDR1 is SEHNR and CDR2 FQNEAQ (reference sequence). CDR3 residues: CASSLAGGAGQPQHF. The CDR3 DNA is TGTGCCAGCAGCTTAGCAGGGGGGGCGGGTCAGCCCCAGCATTTT.

V gene TRBV28 combines with J gene TRBJ2-2, with TRBD2 identical over 7 bases. The CDR3 runs 16 residues. J was trimmed by 2 bases and V by 6 bases; bases with no gene match: 9. Per the germline V gene, CDR1 is MDHEN and CDR2 is SYDVKM. CDR3 protein: CASSQLGGRNTGELFF. CDR3 DNA sequence: TGTGCCAGCAGCCAACTTGGCGGGAGAAACACCGGGGAGCTGTTTTTT. Looking up the rest from reference TRBV28 and TRBJ2-2 gives the full variable domain: DVKVTQSSRYLVKRTGEKVFLECVQDMDHENMFWYRQDPGLGLRLIYFSYDVKMKEKGDIPEGYSVSREKKERFSLILESASTNQTSMYLCASSQLGGRNTGELFFGEGSRLTVL.

A few counts support this clone. One end of the junction varies from germline; a read error may be responsible. The gene calls are TRBV2 and TRBJ1-4; D is possibly TRBD1 (5 bases). Germline V lookup: CDR1 SNHLY, CDR2 FYNNEI. This CDR3 comprises 11 residues. In nucleotides, the CDR3 is TGTGCCAGCAGTGAATGGGAACAGGCCCTTTTT. It is translated as CASSEWEQALF.

This clone was seen more than once but under ten times. This rearrangement joins TRBV29-1 to TRBJ2-3; 7 nucleotides match TRBD2. In germline, CDR1 is SQVTM, CDR2 ANQGSEA. The CDR3 length is 14 residues. V was pared by 6 bases and J by 2 bases, with 8 bases of the junction left unmatched. The DNA of the CDR3 is TGCAGCGTGAGAGCGGGGTCCCCCACAGATACGCAGTATTTT. Residues: CSVRAGSPTDTQYF.

The CDR3 bases are TGTGCCAGCTCAAGCGGCGCAGGTCAGAAGCGGGAAAAAGAGACCCAGTACTTC. This translates into CASSSGAGQKREKETQYF. The V call is TRBV18, the J call TRBJ2-5; TRBD2 matches 7 bases. The CDR3 has 18 amino acids. The germline V gene encodes CDR1 KGHSH and CDR2 LQKENI. Germline trimming cut 5 bases from V and 3 bases from J; bases unmatched to any gene: 18.

This chain uses TRBV10-3 with TRBJ2-5; 7 nucleotides agree with TRBD1. Looked up from germline, CDR1 is ENHRY and CDR2 is SYGVKD. Trimming at V came to 4 bases and at J to 1 base, leaving 6 bases not matched to a gene. The CDR3 extends over 15 amino acids. The CDR3 region is CAISANRDSQETQYF. The DNA of the CDR3 is TGTGCCATCAGTGCTAACCGGGACAGCCAAGAGACCCAGTACTTC.

The chain is built from TRBV4-2 and TRBJ2-1; TRBD2 matches at 14 bases. The CDR3 contains 18 residues. Trimming took 3 bases from V and 8 from J; bases not matched to a gene: 12. Germline V lookup: CDR1 LGHNA, CDR2 YNFKEQ. In nucleotides, the CDR3 is TGTGCCAGCAGCCAGGCCGGGACTAGCGGGAGCCGGAACGATGAGCAGTTCTTC. Amino acid sequence: CASSQAGTSGSRNDEQFF.

This chain joins TRBV7-9 and TRBJ1-1, with D perhaps matching TRBD1 (5 bases). With 4 bases removed from V and 2 bases from J, the gap between germline ends came to 11 bases. The CDR3 extends over 14 amino acids. The germline V gene has CDR1 SEHNR and CDR2 FQNEAQ (reference sequence). The CDR3 DNA sequence: TGTGCCAGCAGCTCTCAGGGCAAAAACACTGAAGCTTTCTTT. It specifies CASSSQGKNTEAFF.

The chain employs TRBV28 and TRBJ2-3; 11 positions match TRBD1. Germline CDR1 is MDHEN and CDR2 is SYDVKM. The CDR3 extends over 18 amino acids. The junction had 11 bases not matched to a gene; V was cut back by 6 bases and J by 0 bases. The DNA of the CDR3 is TGTGCCAGCAGCTCCAATACCGGGACAGGGGGTAGCACAGATACGCAGTATTTT. This codes for CASSSNTGTGGSTDTQYF. Together with reference TRBV28 and TRBJ2-3, the CDR3 gives the full variable domain: DVKVTQSSRYLVKRTGEKVFLECVQDMDHENMFWYRQDPGLGLRLIYFSYDVKMKEKGDIPEGYSVSREKKERFSLILESASTNQTSMYLCASSSNTGTGGSTDTQYFGPGTRLTVL.

The chain links TRBV28 to TRBJ2-7; D is uncertain. Germline-derived CDR1 and CDR2 are MDHEN and SYDVKM. V was shortened by 8 bases and J by 0 bases, with 11 bases between the two germline ends. The CDR3 loop spans 13 amino acids. This CDR3 is CASRNSPSYEQYF. The CDR3 nucleotides read TGTGCCAGCCGAAACAGTCCCTCCTACGAGCAGTACTTC.

The chain links TRBV5-4 to TRBJ2-3; D ambiguous. Trimming shortened V by 4 bases and J by 3 bases, and 9 bases separated the two germline ends. Germline-derived CDR1 and CDR2 are SGHNT and YYREEE (reference sequence). This CDR3 is 13 amino acids long. Here the CDR3 reads CASSPTLTDTQYF. DNA of the CDR3: TGTGCCAGCAGCCCAACTTTGACAGATACGCAGTATTTT.

The chain is built from TRBV19 and TRBJ1-2; weak D call: TRBD1 (6 bases). The V gene's germline CDR1 is LNHDA and CDR2 SQIVND (reference sequence). The CDR3 contains 15 residues. V gave up 5 bases and J gave up 0 bases, with 13 bases separating them. The CDR3 spells CASSPGGAANYGYTF. The CDR3 bases are TGTGCCAGTAGTCCCGGGGGGGCAGCTAACTATGGCTACACCTTC.

This sequence joins TRBV25-1 and TRBJ2-7; D perhaps matches TRBD2 (5 bases). Germline values: CDR1 MGHDK, CDR2 SYGVNS. This CDR3 has 14 residues. Trimming removed 1 base at V and 1 base at J, with 8 bases between. The CDR3: CASSESGLSYEQYF. As DNA, the CDR3 is TGTGCCAGCAGTGAATCAGGACTGTCCTACGAGCAGTACTTC.

This chain connects TRBV6-6 to TRBJ1-1; 8 positions match TRBD1. The CDR3 runs to 13 residues. CDR1 and CDR2 (germline): MNHNY, SVGAGI (reference sequence). V gave up 8 bases and J gave up 1 base; unmatched junction bases: 3. The CDR3, as DNA: TGTGCCAGCGGGACAGGTGGGAACACTGAAGCTTTCTTT. This sequence encodes CASGTGGNTEAFF.

The V call is TRBV4-2, the J call TRBJ2-7; tentatively, D is TRBD2 (5 bases). The V end was cut by 1 base, the J end by 3 bases, with 13 bases between. From germline, CDR1 is LGHNA and CDR2 YNFKEQ. This CDR3 comprises 15 residues. In DNA, the CDR3 is TGTGCCAGCAGCCAAGCGTCAGCGAGCGGCTACGAGCAGTACTTC. Translated: CASSQASASGYEQYF.

This clone has a single count. The J gene is TRBJ2-1, the V gene TRBV7-2; weak D call: TRBD2 (6 bases). The germline V gene has CDR1 SGHTA and CDR2 FQGNSA. V lost 4 bases and J lost 0, with 7 bases in between. This CDR3 comprises 14 residues. CDR3 sequence reads: CASSWGGSYNEQFF. CDR3 bases: TGTGCCAGCAGCTGGGGAGGCTCCTACAATGAGCAGTTCTTC.

The chain carries TRBV29-1 and TRBJ1-2; the match to TRBD1 covers 10 bases. J was trimmed by 8 bases and V by 4 bases; bases with no gene match: 10. CDR3 length: 14 amino acids. Germline CDR1 and CDR2: SQVTM and ANQGSEA. The CDR3, as DNA: TGCAGCGTTGTACCGGGACAGGGGATGGAGGGCTACACCTTC. This codes for CSVVPGQGMEGYTF.

The chain uses TRBV28 and TRBJ2-3, with 9 positions matching TRBD2. Germline V gene sequence: CDR1 MDHEN, CDR2 SYDVKM. With V trimmed by 4 bases and J by 3 bases, 5 bases remained unmatched. There are 15 residues in the CDR3. CDR3 region: CASSYQAGGTDTQYF. The DNA of the CDR3 is TGTGCCAGCAGTTATCAGGCGGGAGGGACAGATACGCAGTATTTT.

This chain links TRBV19 with TRBJ2-3; tentative D call: TRBD2 (7 bases). CDR1 is LNHDA, CDR2 SQIVND, per germline (reference sequence). Trimming stripped 7 bases from V and 6 bases from J, with 23 bases between. The CDR3 length is 16 residues. In nucleotides, the CDR3 is TGTGCCAGTAAACCTCTGTGGGGGGGGCCATTGGATACGCAGTATTTT. The encoded protein is CASKPLWGGPLDTQYF.

This clone was counted only a few times. V and J are TRBV11-2 and TRBJ2-1, with D unclear. CDR3 size: 13 residues. Germline lookup yields CDR1 SGHAT and CDR2 FQNNGV. V was shortened by 1 base and J by 10 bases, with 11 bases between the two germline ends. In nucleotides, the CDR3 is TGTGCCAGCAGCTTAGTACCTAATACGGAGCAGTTCTTC. Protein sequence: CASSLVPNTEQFF.

This chain uses TRBV13 with TRBJ2-5, with D maybe TRBD1 (6 bases). CDR1 is PRHDT, CDR2 FYEKMQ, per germline (reference sequence). The CDR3 has 15 amino acids. Trimming left V 5 bases short and J 7 bases short, with 20 bases between. Here the CDR3 DNA reads TGTGCCAGCAGCCTCAATCAGGGGCGAGGGGGGACCCAGTACTTC. Translating gives CASSLNQGRGGTQYF.

V gene TRBV5-4 combines with J gene TRBJ2-4; tentatively, D is TRBD1 (5 bases). The CDR3 is 17 residues long. The germline V and J ends were trimmed by 4 bases and 1 base, with 18 bases remaining between them. Germline V CDR1 and CDR2: SGHNT, YYREEE (reference sequence). The chain's CDR3 is CASSAGNNSLAKNIQYF. DNA for the CDR3: TGTGCCAGCAGCGCAGGGAACAACTCCTTGGCCAAAAACATTCAGTACTTC.

V usage is TRBV5-8 and J usage is TRBJ2-7; 7 bases are a match to TRBD2. Unmatched junction bases numbered 5, after V lost 4 bases and J lost 4 bases. The CDR3 consists of 13 residues. Germline V gene sequence: CDR1 SGHTS, CDR2 YDEGEE. CDR3 loop: CASSPRDYYEQYF. The CDR3 DNA follows: TGTGCCAGCAGCCCCCGGGACTATTACGAGCAGTACTTC.

V and J are TRBV6-5 and TRBJ2-3; D is possibly TRBD2 (5 bases). V was trimmed by 0 bases and J by 6 bases, leaving 13 bases between them. The CDR3 sequence is 15 residues long. CDR1 and CDR2 (germline): MNHEY, SVGAGI. The CDR3 sequence: CASSYSMGAPDTQYF. The CDR3 DNA reads as TGTGCCAGCAGTTACTCGATGGGAGCCCCGGATACGCAGTATTTT.